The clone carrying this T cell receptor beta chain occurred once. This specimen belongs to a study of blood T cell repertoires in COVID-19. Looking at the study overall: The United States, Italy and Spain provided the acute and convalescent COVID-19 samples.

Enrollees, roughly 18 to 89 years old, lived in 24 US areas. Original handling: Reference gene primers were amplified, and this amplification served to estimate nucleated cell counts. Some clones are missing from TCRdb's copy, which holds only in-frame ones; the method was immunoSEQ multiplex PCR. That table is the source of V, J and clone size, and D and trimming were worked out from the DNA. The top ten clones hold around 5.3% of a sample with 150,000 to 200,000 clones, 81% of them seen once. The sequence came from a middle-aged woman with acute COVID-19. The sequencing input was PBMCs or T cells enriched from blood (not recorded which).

DNA of the CDR3: TGCAGTGCTAGTAATAACAATGAGCAGTTCTTC. This codes for CSASNNNEQFF. This chain uses TRBV20-1 with TRBJ2-1; D call uncertain. CDR1 and CDR2 from the germline V gene are DFQATT and SNEGSKA (reference sequence). This CDR3 spans 11 amino acids. Trimming cost V 3 bases and J 5 bases, with 5 bases left between them.